The clone carrying this T cell receptor (beta chain) was recorded many times. Its antigen is still unknown. 5'RACE employing 10-nucleotide random UMIs yielded the cDNA. One entry per CDR3 protein, called by TCRdb with MiXCR from the 5' RACE reads. Of tens of thousands of distinct CDR3 sequences listed, about 2.5% are singletons. There are 14 residues in the CDR3. Trimming stripped 6 bases from V and 0 bases from J, with 9 bases between. Germline V gene sequence: CDR1 MNHEY, CDR2 SVGAGI. This sample was included in a study of neurological immune-mediated disorders. Study-level findings and limits: HTLV-1-associated myelopathy had the most TCR clonal expansion, whereas multiple sclerosis had the least (lower than in healthy controls).

This sequence joins TRBV6-5 and TRBJ1-3, with D unclear. The material sequenced was PBMCs. This receptor was taken from a woman aged 45-59 years with multiple sclerosis. The CDR3 sequence: CASRRLSSGNTIYF. CDR3 nucleotides: TGTGCCAGCAGGCGCTTGAGCTCTGGAAACACCATATATTTT.